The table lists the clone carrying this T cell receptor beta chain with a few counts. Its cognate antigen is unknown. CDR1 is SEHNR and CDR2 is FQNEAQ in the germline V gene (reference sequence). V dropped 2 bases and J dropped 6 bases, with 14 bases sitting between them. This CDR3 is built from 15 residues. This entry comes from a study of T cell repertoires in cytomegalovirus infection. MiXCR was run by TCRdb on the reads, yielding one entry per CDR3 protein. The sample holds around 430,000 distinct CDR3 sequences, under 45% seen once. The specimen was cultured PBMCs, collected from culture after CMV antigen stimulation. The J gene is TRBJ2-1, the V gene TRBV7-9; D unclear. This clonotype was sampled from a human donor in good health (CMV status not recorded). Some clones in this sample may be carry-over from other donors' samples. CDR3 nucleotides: TGTGCCAGCAGCTTAAGGGCTGCAAGGGCCAATGAGCAGTTCTTC. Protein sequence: CASSLRAARANEQFF.